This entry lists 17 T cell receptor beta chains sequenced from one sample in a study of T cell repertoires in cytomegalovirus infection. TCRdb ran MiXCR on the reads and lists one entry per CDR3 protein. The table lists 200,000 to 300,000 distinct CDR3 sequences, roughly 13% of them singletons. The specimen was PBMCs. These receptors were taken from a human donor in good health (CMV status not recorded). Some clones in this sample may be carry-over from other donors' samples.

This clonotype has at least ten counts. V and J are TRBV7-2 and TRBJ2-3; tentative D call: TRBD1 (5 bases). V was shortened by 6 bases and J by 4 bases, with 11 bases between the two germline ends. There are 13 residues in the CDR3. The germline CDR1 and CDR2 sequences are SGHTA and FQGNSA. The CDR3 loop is CASRDSGSDTQYF. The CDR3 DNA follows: TGTGCCAGCAGAGATTCAGGGTCAGATACGCAGTATTTT. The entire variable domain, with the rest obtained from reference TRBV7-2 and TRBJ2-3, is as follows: GAGVSQSPSNKVTEKGKDVELRCDPISGHTALYWYRQSLGQGLEFLIYFQGNSAPDKSGLPSDRFSAERTGGSVSTLTIQRTQQEDSAVYLCASRDSGSDTQYFGPGTRLTVL.

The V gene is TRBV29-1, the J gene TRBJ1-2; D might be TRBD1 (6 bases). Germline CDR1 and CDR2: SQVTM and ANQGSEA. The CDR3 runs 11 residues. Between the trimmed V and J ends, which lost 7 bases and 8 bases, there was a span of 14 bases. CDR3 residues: CSGSQGTGYTF. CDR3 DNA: TGCAGCGGCTCGCAGGGGACGGGCTACACCTTC.

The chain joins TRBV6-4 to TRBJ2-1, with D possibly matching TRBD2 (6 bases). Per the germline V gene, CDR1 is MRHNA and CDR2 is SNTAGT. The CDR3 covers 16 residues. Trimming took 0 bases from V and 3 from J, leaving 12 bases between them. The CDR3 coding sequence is TGTGCCAGCAGTGACTCGGGACTGTTAGACTACAATGAGCAGTTCTTC. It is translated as CASSDSGLLDYNEQFF.

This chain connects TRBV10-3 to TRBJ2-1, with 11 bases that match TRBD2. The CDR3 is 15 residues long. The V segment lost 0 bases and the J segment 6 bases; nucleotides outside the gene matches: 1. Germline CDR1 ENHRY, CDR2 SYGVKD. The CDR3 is CAISESGTSGNEQFF. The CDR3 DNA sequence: TGTGCCATCAGTGAGTCCGGGACTAGCGGCAATGAGCAGTTCTTC.

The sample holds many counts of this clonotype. The CDR3 here is CASSQDFSWNEQFF. Here the CDR3 DNA reads TGTGCCAGCAGCCAAGACTTCTCGTGGAATGAGCAGTTCTTC. The rearrangement uses TRBV7-3 and TRBJ2-1; no firm D call. Germline CDR1 SGHTA, CDR2 FQGTGA. This CDR3 has 14 residues. Deletions cut 5 bases from V and 7 bases from J, with 15 bases between.

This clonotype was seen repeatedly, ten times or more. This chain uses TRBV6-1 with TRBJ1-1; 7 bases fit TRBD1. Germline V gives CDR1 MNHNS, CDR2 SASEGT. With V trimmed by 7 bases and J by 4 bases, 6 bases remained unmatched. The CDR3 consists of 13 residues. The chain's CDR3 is CASKATGTTEAFF. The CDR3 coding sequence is TGTGCCAGCAAGGCGACAGGGACCACTGAAGCTTTCTTT.

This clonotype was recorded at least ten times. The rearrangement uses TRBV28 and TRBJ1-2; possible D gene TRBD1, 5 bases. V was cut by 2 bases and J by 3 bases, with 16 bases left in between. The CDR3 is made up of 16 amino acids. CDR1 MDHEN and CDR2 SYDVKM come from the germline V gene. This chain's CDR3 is CASSLGGTPKHYGYTF. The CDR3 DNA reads TGTGCCAGCAGTTTAGGCGGGACCCCTAAACACTATGGCTACACCTTC.

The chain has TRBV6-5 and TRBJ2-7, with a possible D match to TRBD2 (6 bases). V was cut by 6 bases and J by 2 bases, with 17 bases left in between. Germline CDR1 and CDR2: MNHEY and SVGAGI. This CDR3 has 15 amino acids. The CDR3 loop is CASRASEGTAYEQYF. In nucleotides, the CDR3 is TGTGCCAGCAGAGCTAGCGAGGGGACCGCCTACGAGCAGTACTTC.

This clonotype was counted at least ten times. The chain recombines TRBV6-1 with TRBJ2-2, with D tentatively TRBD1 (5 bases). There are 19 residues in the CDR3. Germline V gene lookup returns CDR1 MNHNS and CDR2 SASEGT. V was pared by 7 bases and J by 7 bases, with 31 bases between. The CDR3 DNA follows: TGTGCCAGCACCGAGAATTCCGGAATTGTTGCAGGGAAGGGCGGGGAGCTGTTTTTT. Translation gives CASTENSGIVAGKGGELFF.

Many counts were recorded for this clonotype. CDR3 amino acids: CAIQPGQADHNSGYTF. The CDR3 DNA is TGTGCCATCCAGCCGGGACAGGCCGACCATAACAGTGGCTACACCTTC. The chain links TRBV10-3 to TRBJ1-2; TRBD1 agrees at 8 bases. V shed 8 bases, J shed 7 bases, and the junction held 18 bases outside the gene matches. The CDR3 has 16 residues. Germline V gives CDR1 ENHRY, CDR2 SYGVKD.

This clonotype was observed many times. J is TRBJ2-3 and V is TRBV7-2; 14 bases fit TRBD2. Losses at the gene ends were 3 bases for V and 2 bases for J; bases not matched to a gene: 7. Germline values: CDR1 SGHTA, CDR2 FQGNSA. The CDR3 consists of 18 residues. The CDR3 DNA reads TGTGCCAGCAGCTTCGCCGGGACTAGCGGGAGTAACACAGATACGCAGTATTTT. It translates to CASSFAGTSGSNTDTQYF.

The CDR3 bases are TGCAGCGTTGAAGATCTGAGACAGGAAGAGACCCAGTACTTC. It codes for CSVEDLRQEETQYF. The rearrangement uses TRBV29-1 and TRBJ2-5; maybe TRBD1 (6 bases). The CDR3 spans 14 residues. Trimming removed 0 bases at V and 3 bases at J, with 11 bases between. Germline loops: CDR1 SQVTM, CDR2 ANQGSEA.

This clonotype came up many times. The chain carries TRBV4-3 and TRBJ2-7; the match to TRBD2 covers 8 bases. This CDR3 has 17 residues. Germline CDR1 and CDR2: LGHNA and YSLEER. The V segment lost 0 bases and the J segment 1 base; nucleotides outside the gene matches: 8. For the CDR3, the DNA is TGCGCCAGCAGCCAAGAGCTAGCGGGTTCCCAGTCCTACGAGCAGTACTTC. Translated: CASSQELAGSQSYEQYF.

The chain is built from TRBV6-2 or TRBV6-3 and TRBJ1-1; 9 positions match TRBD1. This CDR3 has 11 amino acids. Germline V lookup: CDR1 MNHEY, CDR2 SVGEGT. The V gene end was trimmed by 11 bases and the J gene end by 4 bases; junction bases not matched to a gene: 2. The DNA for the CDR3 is TGTGCCGTGGGACAGGGCACTGAAGCTTTCTTT. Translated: CAVGQGTEAFF.

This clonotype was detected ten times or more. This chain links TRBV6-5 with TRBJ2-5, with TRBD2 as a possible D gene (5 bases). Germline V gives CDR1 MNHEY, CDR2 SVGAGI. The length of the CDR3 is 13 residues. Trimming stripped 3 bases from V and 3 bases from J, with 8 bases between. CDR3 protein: CASSYTGKETQYF. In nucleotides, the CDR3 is TGTGCCAGCAGTTATACGGGAAAAGAGACCCAGTACTTC.

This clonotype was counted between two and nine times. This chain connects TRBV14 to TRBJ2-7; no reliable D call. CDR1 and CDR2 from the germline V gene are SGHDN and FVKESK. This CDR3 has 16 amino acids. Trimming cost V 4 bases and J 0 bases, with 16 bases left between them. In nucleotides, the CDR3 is TGTGCCAGCAGCCCCCTCCGGATAGCAGGCTCCTACGAGCAGTACTTC. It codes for CASSPLRIAGSYEQYF.

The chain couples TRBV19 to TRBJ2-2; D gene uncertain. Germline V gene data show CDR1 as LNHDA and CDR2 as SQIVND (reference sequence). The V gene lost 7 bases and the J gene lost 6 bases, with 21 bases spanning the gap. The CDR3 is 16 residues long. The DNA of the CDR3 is TGTGCCAGTAATCCCCGGACCGGAGATGTGGCCGGGGAGCTGTTTTTT. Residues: CASNPRTGDVAGELFF.